The clone carrying this T cell receptor (beta chain) showed up just once. With 0 bases removed from V and 5 bases from J, the gap between germline ends came to 4 bases. This CDR3 is 12 amino acids long. Germline V gene sequence: CDR1 LNHNV, CDR2 YYDKDF (reference sequence). This sample was included in a study of CD8 T cells in Susac syndrome. Reverse transcription of roughly 0.45 to 1 ug RNA was carried out with random hexamers. The method of amplification for TCR beta CDR3 was immunoSEQ multiplex PCR, covering 54 Vbeta and 13 Jbeta. TCRdb fed the immunoSEQ multiplex PCR reads into MiXCR, producing one record per CDR3 protein. The table has about 210,000 distinct CDR3 sequences, roughly 96% seen once; the top ten hold about 0.088%. High-throughput TCR beta sequencing covered peripheral CD8+ and CD4+ T cells. The multiple sclerosis control cohort comprised treatment-naive individuals presenting with stable or active relapsing-remitting disease.

The sample taken for sequencing was CD4+ T cells from PBMCs. The V gene is TRBV15, the J gene TRBJ2-5; no clear D gene. The source is a human donor with multiple sclerosis. CDR3 in amino acids: CATSRDGETQYF. The CDR3 DNA follows: TGTGCCACCAGCAGAGATGGGGAGACCCAGTACTTC. Full variable domain (outside the CDR3, taken from reference TRBV15 and TRBJ2-5): DAMVIQNPRYQVTQFGKPVTLSCSQTLNHNVMYWYQQKSSQAPKLLFHYYDKDFNNEADTPDNFQSRRPNTSFCFLDIRSPGLGDTAMYLCATSRDGETQYFGPGTRLLVL.